These 3 T cell receptor beta chains were sequenced from one sample in a study of T-cell memory formation after mild COVID-19 listed by TCRdb under 2021. Library preparation used 5' RACE. Sequencing was performed on an Illumina NovaSeq 6000. In-frame beta chains were kept once TCRdb had trimmed the public reads at Q25 with fastp and called clones with MiXCR. A single entry per CDR3 protein holds the most common genes and DNA from its merged rows. This sample holds hundreds of thousands of distinct CDR3 sequences; 15% to 19% were observed only once. The top ten clonotypes cover 2.1% of the sample. Specimen: PBMCs or a T cell subset sorted from them (not recorded which). The receptor source for this set is an adult woman who had mild COVID-19 (a few samples of this study predate the infection). The sample titles of this study are shuffled in the database, so cell type and time point are left out; the donor was told from shared clones.

V usage is TRBV20-1 and J usage is TRBJ1-3; D is possibly TRBD1 (5 bases). The CDR3 sequence is 14 residues long. The V gene's germline CDR1 is DFQATT and CDR2 SNEGSKA (reference sequence). Trimming shortened V by 6 bases and J by 0 bases, and 12 bases separated the two germline ends. The CDR3 bases are TGCAGTGCGGGACGGAGTCCCTCTGGAAACACCATATATTTT. This translates into CSAGRSPSGNTIYF.

This clonotype appeared a few times. The chain joins TRBV5-1 to TRBJ2-7; TRBD1 aligns across 8 bases. Germline lookup yields CDR1 SGHRS and CDR2 YFSETQ. Unmatched junction bases numbered 11, after V lost 7 bases and J lost 5 bases. The CDR3 has 14 residues. The CDR3 region is CASDTGGSGDEQYF. CDR3 DNA sequence: TGCGCCAGCGATACAGGGGGTTCAGGAGACGAGCAGTACTTC.

This clonotype was seen a handful of times. The V gene is TRBV7-3, the J gene TRBJ2-5, with 9 nucleotides matching TRBD2. The CDR3 has 15 residues. After removal of 4 bases from V and 2 bases from J, the junction contained 5 bases not matched to a gene. Germline lookup yields CDR1 SGHTA and CDR2 FQGTGA. Here the CDR3 DNA reads TGTGCCAGCAGCTGGGGACTAGCAGAACAAGAGACCCAGTACTTC. This codes for CASSWGLAEQETQYF.